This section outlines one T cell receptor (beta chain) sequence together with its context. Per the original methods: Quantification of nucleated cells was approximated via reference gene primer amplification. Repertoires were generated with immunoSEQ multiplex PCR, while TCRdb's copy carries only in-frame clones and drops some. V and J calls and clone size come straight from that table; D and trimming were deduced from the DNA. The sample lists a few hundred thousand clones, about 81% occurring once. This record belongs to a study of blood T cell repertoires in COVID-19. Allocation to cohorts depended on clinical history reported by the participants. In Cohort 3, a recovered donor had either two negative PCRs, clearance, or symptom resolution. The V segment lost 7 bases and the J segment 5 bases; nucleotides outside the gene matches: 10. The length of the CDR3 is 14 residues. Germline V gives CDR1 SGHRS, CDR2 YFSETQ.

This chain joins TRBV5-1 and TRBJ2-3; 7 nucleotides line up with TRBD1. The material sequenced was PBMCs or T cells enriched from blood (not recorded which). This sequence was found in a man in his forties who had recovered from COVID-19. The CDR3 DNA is TGCGCCAGCGGGCAATCCAACAGGGGAGATACGCAGTATTTT. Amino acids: CASGQSNRGDTQYF.